This is a list of T cell receptor beta chains from one sample in a study of shared clonotypes between healthy human individuals. Libraries were prepared by immunoSEQ multiplex PCR; TCRdb keeps only in-frame clonotypes and omits some of them. Of under 600,000 clones in the sample, roughly 98% were seen once. Sequenced sample: naive CD8+ T cells sorted from blood. The source of these receptors is a young man in good health. CDR3s include the opening cysteine and the closing phenylalanine or tryptophan. The D gene is left open where the match is weak. Clone size is stated in some rows and not others, as once, few, many or a class when expanded.

v_gene	j_gene	d_gene	abundance	CDR3aa	CDR3nt
TRBV7-2	TRBJ2-5	NA	once	CASSPDTLQAGETQYF	TGTGCCAGCAGCCCCGATACCCTCCAGGCGGGGGAGACCCAGTACTTC
TRBV28	TRBJ2-5	NA	NA	CASSLPWDQETQYF	TGTGCCAGCAGTTTACCGTGGGACCAAGAGACCCAGTACTTC
TRBV11-2	TRBJ2-7	TRBD2	NA	CASSFGGSYEQYF	TGTGCCAGCAGCTTCGGCGGGAGTTACGAGCAGTACTTC
TRBV5-4	TRBJ1-2	NA	NA	CASSLGAGGNPYTF	TGTGCCAGCAGCTTGGGAGCAGGCGGGAATCCGTACACCTTC
TRBV5-4	TRBJ1-2	TRBD1	NA	CASSPWTGPNYGYTF	TGTGCCAGCAGCCCATGGACAGGGCCTAACTATGGCTACACCTTC
TRBV28	TRBJ2-7	NA	NA	CASSFGGNKGGPSYEQYF	TGTGCCAGCAGTTTTGGTGGGAACAAGGGAGGACCCTCCTACGAGCAGTACTTC
TRBV6-5	TRBJ2-7	TRBD2	once	CASSYSGLDEQYF	TGTGCCAGCAGTTACTCGGGACTAGACGAGCAGTACTTC
TRBV29-1	TRBJ2-7	NA	NA	CSVGPSGYEQYF	TGCAGCGTTGGCCCTTCCGGCTACGAGCAGTACTTC
TRBV5-1	TRBJ2-1	NA	NA	CASSLEGPGDEQFF	TGCGCCAGCAGCTTGGAGGGCCCGGGGGACGAGCAGTTCTTC
TRBV25-1	TRBJ2-1	TRBD2	NA	CASSEISGGRDDNEQFF	TGTGCCAGCAGTGAAATTTCTGGCGGGAGAGACGACAATGAGCAGTTCTTC
TRBV5-4	TRBJ2-7	NA	NA	CASSLPGTSKPYEQYF	TGTGCCAGCAGCTTGCCAGGCACCTCTAAACCCTACGAGCAGTACTTC
TRBV10-1	TRBJ2-7	TRBD2	NA	CASSEFAGGAYEQYF	TGCGCCAGCAGTGAGTTCGCGGGAGGTGCGTACGAGCAGTACTTC
TRBV6-5	TRBJ1-2	TRBD1	NA	CASSWRQGANGYTF	TGTGCCAGCAGTTGGAGACAGGGGGCGAATGGCTACACCTTC
TRBV20-1	TRBJ1-1	NA	NA	CSARRTSEAFF	TGCAGTGCTAGAAGGACGAGCGAAGCTTTCTTT
TRBV9	TRBJ2-1	TRBD2	NA	CASSPTLAGGYNEQFF	TGTGCCAGCAGCCCCACTCTAGCGGGAGGTTACAATGAGCAGTTCTTC
TRBV9	TRBJ2-5	TRBD1	NA	CASSVGTGSFETQYF	TGTGCCAGCAGCGTCGGGACAGGGTCGTTCGAGACCCAGTACTTC
TRBV7-3	TRBJ1-5	NA	NA	CASRQRGDHGSNQPQHF	TGTGCCAGCAGGCAACGGGGGGACCACGGGAGCAATCAGCCCCAGCATTTT
TRBV7-6	TRBJ2-7	TRBD2	NA	CASSLELAGATYEQYF	TGTGCCAGCAGCTTAGAGCTAGCGGGAGCGACCTACGAGCAGTACTTC
TRBV27	TRBJ2-7	NA	NA	CASSFPGVEQYF	TGTGCCAGCAGTTTCCCTGGAGTCGAGCAGTACTTC
TRBV29-1	TRBJ2-3	TRBD2	NA	CSVDNAGGGGNTQYF	TGCAGCGTTGATAATGCGGGAGGAGGCGGGAATACGCAGTATTTT
TRBV30	TRBJ2-1	NA	NA	CAWSVSGGEQFF	TGTGCCTGGAGTGTAAGTGGAGGTGAGCAGTTCTTC
TRBV7-3	TRBJ2-1	TRBD2	NA	CASSLNGRALNEQFF	TGTGCCAGCAGCTTAAACGGGAGGGCCCTCAATGAGCAGTTCTTC
TRBV5-1	TRBJ1-3	NA	NA	CASSRTDSSGNTIYF	TGCGCCAGCAGCCGCACGGACAGCTCTGGAAACACCATATATTTT
TRBV6-5	TRBJ1-2	NA	NA	CASRAHEGQTGYTF	TGTGCCAGCAGGGCGCATGAGGGGCAGACGGGCTACACCTTC
TRBV5-4	TRBJ2-7	TRBD1	NA	CASSYGDRGMWEQYF	TGTGCCAGCAGCTACGGGGACAGGGGAATGTGGGAGCAGTACTTC
TRBV23-1	TRBJ2-7	NA	NA	CASSQFLASTVYEQYF	TGCGCCAGCAGTCAATTTTTGGCCAGTACCGTCTACGAGCAGTACTTC
TRBV7-9	TRBJ2-1	NA	NA	CASSDPIVREQFF	TGTGCCAGCAGCGACCCCATTGTCCGAGAGCAGTTCTTC
TRBV6-1	TRBJ1-3	NA	NA	CASSPRGGTGNTIYF	TGTGCCAGCAGTCCGAGGGGGGGAACTGGAAACACCATATATTTT
TRBV10-1	TRBJ2-1	NA	NA	CASSESPLGTRDEQFF	TGCGCCAGCAGTGAGTCTCCTTTGGGGACCCGGGATGAGCAGTTCTTC
TRBV10-3	TRBJ2-7	TRBD2	NA	CAISEPSGDYEQYF	TGTGCCATCAGTGAGCCTAGCGGGGACTACGAGCAGTACTTC
TRBV29-1	TRBJ2-7	TRBD2	NA	CSVTLGTSGSYEQYF	TGCAGCGTTACCTTAGGGACTAGCGGATCATACGAGCAGTACTTC
TRBV6-5	TRBJ1-2	NA	NA	CASSPFGGDGYTF	TGTGCCAGCAGTCCATTCGGGGGGGATGGCTACACCTTC
TRBV2	TRBJ2-3	NA	few	CASSDFGVTDTQYF	TGTGCCAGCAGTGATTTTGGAGTCACAGATACGCAGTATTTT
TRBV7-2	TRBJ2-7	NA	NA	CASSLTVYEQYF	TGTGCCAGCAGCTTAACGGTCTACGAGCAGTACTTC
TRBV29-1	TRBJ2-7	NA	NA	CSVEVAGRSEQYF	TGCAGCGTTGAGGTGGCGGGAAGGTCCGAGCAGTACTTC
TRBV27	TRBJ2-1	NA	NA	CASRQGTYNEQFF	TGTGCCAGCAGACAGGGTACCTACAATGAGCAGTTCTTC